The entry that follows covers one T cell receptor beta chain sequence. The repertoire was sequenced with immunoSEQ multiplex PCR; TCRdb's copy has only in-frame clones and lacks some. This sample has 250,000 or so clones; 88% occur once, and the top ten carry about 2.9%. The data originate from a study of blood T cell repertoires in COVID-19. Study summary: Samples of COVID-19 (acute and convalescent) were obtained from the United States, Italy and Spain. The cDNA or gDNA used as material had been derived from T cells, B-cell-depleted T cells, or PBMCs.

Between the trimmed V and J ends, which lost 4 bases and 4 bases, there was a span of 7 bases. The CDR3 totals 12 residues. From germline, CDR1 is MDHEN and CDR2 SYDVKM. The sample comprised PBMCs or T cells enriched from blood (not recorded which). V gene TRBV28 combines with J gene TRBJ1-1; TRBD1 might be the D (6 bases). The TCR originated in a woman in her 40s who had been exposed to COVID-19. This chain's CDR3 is CASSWGPTEAFF. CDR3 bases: TGTGCCAGCAGTTGGGGGCCCACTGAAGCTTTCTTT.